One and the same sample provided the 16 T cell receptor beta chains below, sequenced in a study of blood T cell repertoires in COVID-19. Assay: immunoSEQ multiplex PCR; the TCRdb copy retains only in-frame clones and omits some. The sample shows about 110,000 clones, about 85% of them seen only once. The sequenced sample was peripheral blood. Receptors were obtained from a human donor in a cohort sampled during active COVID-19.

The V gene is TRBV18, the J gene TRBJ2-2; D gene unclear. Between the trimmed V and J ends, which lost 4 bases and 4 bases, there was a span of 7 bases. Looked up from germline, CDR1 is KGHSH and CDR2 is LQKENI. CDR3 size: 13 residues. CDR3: CASSLSPTGELFF. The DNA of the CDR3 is TGTGCCAGCTCACTCTCCCCCACCGGGGAGCTGTTTTTT.

As DNA, the CDR3 is TGTGCCAGCTCACGCGGGACTAGCGGGGCGGGAGATACGCAGTATTTT. This gives the protein CASSRGTSGAGDTQYF. The chain recombines TRBV18 with TRBJ2-3; 13 bases match TRBD2. Looked up from germline, CDR1 is KGHSH and CDR2 is LQKENI. This CDR3 region has 16 residues. Germline trimming cut 4 bases from V and 5 bases from J; bases unmatched to any gene: 6.

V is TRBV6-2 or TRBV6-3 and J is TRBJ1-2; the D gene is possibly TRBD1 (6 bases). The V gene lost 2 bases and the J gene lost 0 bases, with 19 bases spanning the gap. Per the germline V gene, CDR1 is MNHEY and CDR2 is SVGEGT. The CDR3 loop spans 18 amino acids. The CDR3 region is CASSYAAPGARSNYGYTF. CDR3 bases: TGTGCCAGCAGTTACGCCGCCCCAGGGGCCCGTTCTAACTATGGCTACACCTTC.

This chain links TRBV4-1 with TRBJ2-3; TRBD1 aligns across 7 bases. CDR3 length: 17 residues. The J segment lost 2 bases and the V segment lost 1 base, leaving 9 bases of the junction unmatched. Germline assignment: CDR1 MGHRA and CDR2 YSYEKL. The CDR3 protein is CASSQGPTGTYTDTQYF. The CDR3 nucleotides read TGCGCCAGCAGCCAAGGACCGACAGGGACCTACACAGATACGCAGTATTTT.

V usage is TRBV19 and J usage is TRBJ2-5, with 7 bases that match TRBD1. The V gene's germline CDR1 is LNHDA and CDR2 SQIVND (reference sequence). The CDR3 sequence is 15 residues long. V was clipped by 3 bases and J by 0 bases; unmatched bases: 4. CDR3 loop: CASSISGQNQETQYF. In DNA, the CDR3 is TGTGCCAGTAGTATTTCGGGACAGAACCAAGAGACCCAGTACTTC.

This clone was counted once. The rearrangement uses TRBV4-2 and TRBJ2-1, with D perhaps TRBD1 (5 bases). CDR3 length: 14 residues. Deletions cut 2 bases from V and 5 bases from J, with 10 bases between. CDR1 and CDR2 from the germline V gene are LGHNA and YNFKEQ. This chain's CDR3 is CASSQLDRNNEQFF. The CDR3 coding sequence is TGTGCCAGCAGCCAACTAGACAGAAACAATGAGCAGTTCTTC.

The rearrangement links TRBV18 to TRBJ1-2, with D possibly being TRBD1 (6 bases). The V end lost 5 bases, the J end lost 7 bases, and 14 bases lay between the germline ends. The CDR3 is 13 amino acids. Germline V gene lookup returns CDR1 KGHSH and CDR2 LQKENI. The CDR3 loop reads CASSTDRSVGYTF. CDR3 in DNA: TGTGCCAGCTCAACCGACAGGTCGGTTGGCTACACCTTC.

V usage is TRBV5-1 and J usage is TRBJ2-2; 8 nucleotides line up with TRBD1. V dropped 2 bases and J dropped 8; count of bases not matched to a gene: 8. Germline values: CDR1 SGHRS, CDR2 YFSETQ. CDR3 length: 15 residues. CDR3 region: CASSLNPDREGELFF. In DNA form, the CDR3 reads TGCGCCAGCAGCTTAAACCCGGACAGGGAAGGGGAGCTGTTTTTT.

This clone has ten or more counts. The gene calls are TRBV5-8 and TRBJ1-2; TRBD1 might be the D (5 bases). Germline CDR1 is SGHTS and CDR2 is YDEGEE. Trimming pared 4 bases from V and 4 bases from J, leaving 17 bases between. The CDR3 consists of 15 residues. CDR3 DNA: TGTGCCAGCAGCCGTTATTTGACAGCGGGCTATGGCTACACCTTC. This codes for CASSRYLTAGYGYTF. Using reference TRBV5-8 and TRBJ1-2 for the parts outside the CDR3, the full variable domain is EAGVTQSPTHLIKTRGQQATLRCSPISGHTSVYWYQQALGLGLQFLLWYDEGEERNRGNFPPRFSGRQFPNYSSELNVNALELEDSALYLCASSRYLTAGYGYTFGSGTRLTVV.

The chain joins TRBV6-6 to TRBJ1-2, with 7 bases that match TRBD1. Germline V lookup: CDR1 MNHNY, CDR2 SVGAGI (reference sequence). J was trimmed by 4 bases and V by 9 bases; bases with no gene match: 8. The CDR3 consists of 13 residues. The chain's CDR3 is CASVGGLSYGYTF. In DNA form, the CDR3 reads TGTGCCAGTGTAGGGGGCTTGAGCTATGGCTACACCTTC.

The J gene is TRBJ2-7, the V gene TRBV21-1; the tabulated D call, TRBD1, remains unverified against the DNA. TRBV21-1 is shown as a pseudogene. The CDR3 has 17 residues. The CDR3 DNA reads TGTGCCAGCAGCAAAGTCCCGGGACAGGGGGGCCCCTACGAGCAGTACTTC. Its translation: CASSKVPGQGGPYEQYF.

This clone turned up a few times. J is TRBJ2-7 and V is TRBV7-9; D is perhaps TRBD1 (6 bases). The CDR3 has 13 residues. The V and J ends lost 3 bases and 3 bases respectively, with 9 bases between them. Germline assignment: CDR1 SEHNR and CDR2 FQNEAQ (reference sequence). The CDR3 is CASSLQGLYEQYF. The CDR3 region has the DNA TGTGCCAGCAGCTTGCAGGGGCTCTACGAGCAGTACTTC.

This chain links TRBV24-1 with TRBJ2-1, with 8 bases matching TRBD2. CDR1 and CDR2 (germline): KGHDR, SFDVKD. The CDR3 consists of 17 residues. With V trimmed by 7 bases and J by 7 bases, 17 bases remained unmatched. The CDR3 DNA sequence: TGTGCCACCAGGGTAGACTCGACTAGCGAGGTTATGAATGAGCAGTTCTTC. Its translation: CATRVDSTSEVMNEQFF.

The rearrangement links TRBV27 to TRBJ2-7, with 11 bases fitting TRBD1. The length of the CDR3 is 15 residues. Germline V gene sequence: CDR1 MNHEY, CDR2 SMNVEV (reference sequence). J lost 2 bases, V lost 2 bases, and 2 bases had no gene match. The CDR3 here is CASSLGTGGAYEQYF. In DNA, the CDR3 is TGTGCCAGCAGTTTAGGGACAGGGGGGGCCTACGAGCAGTACTTC.

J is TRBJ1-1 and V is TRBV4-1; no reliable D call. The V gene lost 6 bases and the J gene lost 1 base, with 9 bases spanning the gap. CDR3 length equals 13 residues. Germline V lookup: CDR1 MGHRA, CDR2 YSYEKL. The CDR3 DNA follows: TGCGCCAGCAGTCCTCAGTGGAACACTGAAGCTTTCTTT. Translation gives CASSPQWNTEAFF.

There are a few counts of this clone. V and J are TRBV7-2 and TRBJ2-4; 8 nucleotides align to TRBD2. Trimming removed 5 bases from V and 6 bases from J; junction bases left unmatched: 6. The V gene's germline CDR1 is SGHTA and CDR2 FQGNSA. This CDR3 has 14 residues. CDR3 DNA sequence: TGTGCCAGCAGCCTACTAGCGGTAACAAACATTCAGTACTTC. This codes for CASSLLAVTNIQYF.